Presented here are 10 T cell receptor beta chains from one specimen sequenced in a study of early T cells in non-severe SARS-CoV-2 infection. TCRdb ran MiXCR on the 5' RACE reads and lists one entry per CDR3 protein. The sample holds some 49,000 distinct CDR3 sequences, roughly 10% seen once. The specimen was whole blood. Every receptor here comes from an adult who was a healthcare worker with PCR-confirmed SARS-CoV-2 infection or an uninfected control (not recorded which).

This clonotype has more than one count but fewer than ten. The chain uses TRBV12-3 or TRBV12-4 and TRBJ1-2, with 8 bases fitting TRBD1. Unmatched junction bases numbered 11, after V lost 4 bases and J lost 7 bases. The CDR3 runs to 15 residues. The CDR3 is CASSSGGRGPFGYTF. CDR3 in DNA: TGTGCCAGCAGTTCAGGAGGCAGGGGGCCTTTTGGCTACACCTTC.

J is TRBJ2-1 and V is TRBV19; 8 bases are a match to TRBD2. With V trimmed by 0 bases and J by 4 bases, 5 bases remained unmatched. This CDR3 has 16 residues. In germline, CDR1 is LNHDA, CDR2 SQIVND (reference sequence). In nucleotides, the CDR3 is TGTGCCAGTAGTATAGAATCTAGCGGGCTTTACAATGAGCAGTTCTTC. Its translation is CASSIESSGLYNEQFF.

This clonotype was counted between two and nine times. V is TRBV11-3 and J is TRBJ2-1; 7 bases align to TRBD1. After removal of 5 bases from V and 9 bases from J, the junction contained 10 bases not matched to a gene. This CDR3 spans 14 amino acids. The germline V gene encodes CDR1 SGHNT and CDR2 YENEEA. CDR3 sequence reads: CASSPQGQSGEQFF. The CDR3 nucleotides are TGTGCCAGCAGCCCGCAGGGACAGTCAGGTGAGCAGTTCTTC.

This clonotype was detected many times. The chain carries TRBV29-1 and TRBJ1-2; D call uncertain. Germline V gives CDR1 SQVTM, CDR2 ANQGSEA. The V gene lost 3 bases and the J gene lost 4 bases, with 9 bases spanning the gap. The CDR3 covers 12 residues. The CDR3 reads CSVEAGLYGYTF. CDR3 DNA sequence: TGCAGCGTTGAGGCCGGGCTCTATGGCTACACCTTC.

This clonotype was recorded at least ten times. The chain employs TRBV4-1 and TRBJ2-7, with D possibly matching TRBD2 (6 bases). This CDR3 spans 19 amino acids. Between the trimmed V and J ends, which lost 0 bases and 7 bases, there was a span of 28 bases. From germline, CDR1 is MGHRA and CDR2 YSYEKL. The CDR3 DNA sequence: TGCGCCAGCAGCCAAGATCACATGCGGGACGGATACTACCTACCTGAGCAGTACTTC. This sequence encodes CASSQDHMRDGYYLPEQYF.

This clonotype was seen repeatedly, ten times or more. The chain employs TRBV24-1 and TRBJ2-1; 7 bases agree with TRBD1. CDR1 KGHDR and CDR2 SFDVKD come from the germline V gene. The CDR3 spans 15 residues. V trimming: 5 bases; J trimming: 6 bases; junction bases outside the gene matches: 9. The CDR3 coding sequence is TGTGCCACCAGTGGCGACAGGGCCTTTACCAATGAGCAGTTCTTC. It translates to CATSGDRAFTNEQFF.

J is TRBJ2-1 and V is TRBV7-6, with 13 bases identical to TRBD2. Germline CDR1 SGHVS, CDR2 FNYEAQ. This CDR3 spans 16 amino acids. V gave up 6 bases and J gave up 4 bases; unmatched junction bases: 6. DNA for the CDR3: TGTGCCAGCAGAGAACTAGCGGGAGGGCCATACAATGAGCAGTTCTTC. Protein: CASRELAGGPYNEQFF.

This clonotype was detected many times. The J gene is TRBJ2-5, the V gene TRBV19; weak D call: TRBD2 (5 bases). Trimming took off 6 bases at V and 1 base at J, with 12 bases between the two ends. Germline-derived CDR1 and CDR2 are LNHDA and SQIVND (reference sequence). This CDR3 has 14 residues. CDR3 nucleotides: TGTGCCAGTAGACCTTCTAGCAGCCAAGAGACCCAGTACTTC. Translating it yields CASRPSSSQETQYF.

This clonotype turned up a few times. The rearrangement joins TRBV6-5 to TRBJ2-2; 7 bases fit TRBD1. Germline CDR1 reads MNHEY; CDR2 reads SVGAGI. This CDR3 has 17 amino acids. Germline trimming cut 2 bases from V and 1 base from J; bases unmatched to any gene: 7. CDR3 sequence reads: CASSYITGALNTGELFF. The CDR3 DNA sequence: TGTGCCAGCAGTTACATCACAGGGGCACTGAACACCGGGGAGCTGTTTTTT.

This clonotype was observed at least ten times. V is TRBV4-2 and J is TRBJ1-4, with D possibly matching TRBD1 (6 bases). This CDR3 comprises 13 residues. Germline-derived CDR1 and CDR2 are LGHNA and YNFKEQ. Deletions cut 4 bases from V and 5 bases from J, with 8 bases between. The chain's CDR3 is CASSLQGNEKLFF. As DNA, the CDR3 is TGTGCCAGCAGCCTTCAGGGGAATGAAAAACTGTTTTTT.